Below, one T cell receptor beta chain is given with its context. Its antigen is still unknown. A read error may produce the germline difference seen at one junction end. The sample is drawn from a study of regulatory T cells in long-lasting Graves disease. In the study overall: Over 5 years of antithyroid drugs with positive TSH receptor antibodies was taken to mean persistent Graves' disease.

Notes on the study in general: Investigators studied peripheral blood only, not thyroid tissue.

The CDR3 is 14 residues long. The germline gives CDR1 MDHEN, CDR2 SYDVKM. Researchers made TCR beta libraries by using iRepertoire HTBI primers and running Arm-PCR on CDR3 regions. TCRdb processed the multiplex PCR reads anew with MiXCR; each CDR3 protein has one entry. The sample lists about 470,000 distinct CDR3 sequences; about 22% were seen once. The time point denotes: persistent/refractory GD, antithyroid drugs over 5 years with positive TRAb. The TCR library was made from RNA extracted from PBMCs. This receptor was obtained from a female donor with Graves disease. This material consisted of peripheral blood mononuclear cells (PBMCs), taken when the disease was refractory, from a patient treated with antithyroid drugs. The chain joins TRBV28 to TRBJ1-1; D gene unclear. CDR3 in DNA: TGTGCCAGCACCACCAAAGGTCGGAACACTGAAGCTCTCTTT. This encodes CASTTKGRNTEALF. The full variable domain, its missing parts supplied by reference TRBV28 and TRBJ1-1, is DVKVTQSSRYLVKRTGEKVFLECVQDMDHENMFWYRQDPGLGLRLIYFSYDVKMKEKGDIPEGYSVSREKKERFSLILESASTNQTSMYLCASTTKGRNTEALFGQGTRLTVV.